This paragraph reports one TCR beta chain. The sample holds a few counts of this clone. Its antigen is currently not known. No much larger clone is present one base from it, and per-base qualities are unavailable. Distinct nucleotide sequences in the sample also encode this CDR3. The CDR3 covers 14 residues, taking in both the cysteine and the phenylalanine. The DNA shown is the 42-base CDR3, in frame from base 1. Trimming takes 5 bases off V and 4 bases off J; junction bases not matched to a gene: 7. The CDR1 and CDR2 encoded by the germline V gene are SGHTA and FQGNSA. Library method: the immunoSEQ multiplex PCR assay. RNA was extracted from all samples and reverse transcribed into cDNA, which served as template for TCR sequencing. SuperScript III was used for first-strand cDNA synthesis, primed with a 2:1 mix of oligo-dT and random hexamers. A synthetic immune receptor repertoire was used to assess amplification bias, and residual bias was removed computationally. As for the original processing: After raw reads were preprocessed to remove errors, the CDR3 was defined following IMGT conventions as running from the conserved cysteine to phenylalanine. Clonality was computed as 1 minus the Shannon entropy, with the entropy normalized by log2 of the number of productive unique TCRs. Whether scalp clones were CD4 or CD8 was inferred by matching scalp TCRbeta sequences against CD4 and CD8 repertoires sorted from blood. TCRdb obtained this table from immuneACCESS and retained in-frame rearrangements with V and J assigned. These tables miss some clones; where compared with another copy, unresolved V genes account for less than half of the shortfall, and the remainder is unexplained. V and J calls and clone size come straight from that table; D and trimming were deduced from the DNA. The sample records about 150,000 clones, around 50% of which are singletons. Of the sample, roughly 19% falls within the top ten clones.

The entry originates in a study of CD8+ T cells in alopecia areata (dated by TCRdb to 2016 to 2019). Regarding the study in general: Treated patients were enrolled in an open-label pilot trial of oral tofacitinib at 5 to 10 mg twice daily for moderate-to-severe alopecia areata. Patients stayed on tofacitinib for 6 to 18 months and then had 6 months of follow-up off drug so that delayed response and recurrence could be assessed. High-throughput TCRbeta sequencing was used to examine T cell clonal expansion in alopecia areata in both the C3H/HeJ mouse model and human patients. On the human side, TCRbeta sequencing was run on scalp tissue and on sorted CD4+ and CD8+ peripheral blood T cells from healthy controls and from alopecia areata patients with either patchy or totalis/universalis disease. Biopsies were taken from tofacitinib-treated patients at baseline and again at 4 and 24 weeks into treatment, and several of those patients also had a later scalp biopsy. Clonality in the scalp was compared among normal scalp (n=4), patchy alopecia areata scalp (n=8), and alopecia totalis/universalis scalp (n=8). RNA came from the PAXgene miRNA kit for fixed scalp, the miRNeasy kit for PBMCs, and the RNeasy kit for mouse skin. TCRbeta CDR3 regions were amplified by immunoSEQ multiplex PCR with 35 Vbeta forward and 13 Jbeta reverse primers.

What the work shows at the level of the full study, not this receptor alone: Unlike mouse skin, which is dominated by gammadelta T cells, normal human skin has resident alphabeta T cells that are also sequenced, and this complicates analysis of the scalp TCR repertoire. Compared with normal scalp, lesional scalp had higher clonality and more expanded CD8+ clones, particularly in alopecia totalis/universalis, a pattern that suggests antigenic drive. TCR sequences shared between patients were less clear than in mice, possibly partly because of HLA diversity in the patient population.

This specimen's time point label, interpreted: baseline before oral tofacitinib. Lesional scalp punch biopsies and peripheral blood were obtained from alopecia areata patients. PBMCs were isolated by density centrifugation and stained for CD3, CD4 and CD8, after which CD4+ and CD8+ T cells were sorted on a FACSAria. This receptor chain uses TRBV7-2 and TRBJ2-7; TRBD1 agrees with 8 junctional bases. This TCR was sampled from a human donor with alopecia areata. The sample here was CD8+ T cells sorted from blood, taken at week 0. The DNA sequence is TGTGCCAGCAGCCCTGGACAGGGACCATACGAGCAGTACTTC. It encodes CASSPGQGPYEQYF.